The 5 T cell receptor beta chains in this list originate from one sample, sequenced in a study of T cells after yellow fever vaccination. TCRdb fed the 5' RACE reads into MiXCR, producing one record per CDR3 protein. The table has some 400,000 distinct CDR3 sequences, approximately 18% seen once. Sequenced material: PBMCs, taken before the yellow fever booster vaccination. The receptors stem from a man aged 18 to 35 who received the YFV17D yellow fever vaccine.

The chain links TRBV12-3 or TRBV12-4 to TRBJ1-3, with a weak D call TRBD1 (6 bases). V was pared by 6 bases and J by 0 bases, with 9 bases between. The CDR3 is made up of 14 amino acids. CDR3 amino acids: CASRTGSSGNTIYF. The CDR3 bases are TGTGCCAGCAGAACAGGGTCCTCTGGAAACACCATATATTTT.

J is TRBJ1-1 and V is TRBV6-6; 7 nucleotides line up with TRBD1. This CDR3 is 13 amino acids long. J lost 7 bases, V lost 8 bases, and 10 bases had no gene match. The V gene's germline CDR1 is MNHNY and CDR2 SVGAGI (reference sequence). The CDR3: CASGDRVAFEAFF. CDR3 nucleotides: TGTGCCAGCGGTGACAGGGTGGCATTTGAAGCTTTCTTT.

V is TRBV4-3 and J is TRBJ2-4; 10 bases map to TRBD1. The CDR3 runs 15 residues. Trimming removed 0 bases from V and 16 bases from J; junction bases left unmatched: 12. Germline CDR1 is LGHNA and CDR2 is YSLEER. CDR3 sequence (DNA): TGCGCCAGCAGCCAAGAAGGGACAGGGGTTTCTGTCGTATACTTC. It encodes CASSQEGTGVSVVYF.

V is TRBV12-3 or TRBV12-4 and J is TRBJ1-5; the D is unclear. The V end lost 4 bases, the J end lost 6 bases, and 13 bases lay between the germline ends. CDR3 length: 14 amino acids. As DNA, the CDR3 is TGTGCCAGCAGTTCGACCTTGGGGAGTCAGCCCCAGCATTTT. Amino acid sequence: CASSSTLGSQPQHF.

In DNA form, the CDR3 reads TGCAGTGCTAGAGATCTAGCGGGGGGGCAAGAGACCCAGTACTTC. As protein: CSARDLAGGQETQYF. The chain links TRBV20-1 to TRBJ2-5; 12 positions match TRBD2. Trimming at V came to 0 bases and at J to 2 bases, leaving 1 base not matched to a gene. Germline V CDR1 and CDR2: DFQATT, SNEGSKA (reference sequence). The CDR3 has 15 amino acids.